The 22 T cell receptor beta chains below all came from one sample that was sequenced in a study of T cells in Graves' hyperthyroidism and ophthalmopathy (dated by TCRdb to the late 2010s). Libraries came from multiplex PCR. The sample was run on an Illumina HiSeq 2000. TCR beta CDR3 regions were amplified from RNA transcripts. A first-round RT-PCR of the TCR CDR3 used the HTBI primer set with the Qiagen OneStep RT-PCR kit. TCRdb reprocessed the public reads (quality trimming at Q25 with fastp, clone calling with MiXCR) and kept in-frame beta chains. Every CDR3 protein is listed once, alongside the most common genes and DNA of its rows. The sample table lists a few hundred thousand distinct CDR3 sequences, around a sixth of them with a count of one. About 14% of the sample is held by the ten biggest clonotypes. The sequenced sample was blood. The receptors were gathered from a woman aged 40 to 55 with Graves' ophthalmopathy.

In this sample, this clonotype turned up many times. CDR3 sequence (DNA): TGTGCCAGCTCACCCAAAGATTCCTCTCAAGCTTTCTTT. This sequence encodes CASSPKDSSQAFF. The V and J genes are TRBV18 and TRBJ1-1; D not certain. The CDR3 has 13 amino acids. Germline assignment: CDR1 KGHSH and CDR2 LQKENI. V lost 3 bases and J 9 bases, leaving 14 bases between the germline ends.

The J gene is TRBJ2-7, the V gene TRBV6-1; 11 positions agree with TRBD1. The CDR3 sequence is 17 residues long. V lost 6 bases and J lost 2; bases outside the gene matches: 12. Germline V gene data show CDR1 as MNHNS and CDR2 as SASEGT. The CDR3 coding sequence is TGTGCCAGCAGACCCACCGGGACAGGGGGACCCACCTACGAGCAGTACTTC. Amino acids: CASRPTGTGGPTYEQYF.

As DNA, the CDR3 is TGCAGTGCTAGAGATCTCGTGGTAGAGATCGGGGAGCTGTTTTTT. Translated: CSARDLVVEIGELFF. This chain links TRBV20-1 with TRBJ2-2; no firm D call. This CDR3 spans 15 amino acids. Germline CDR1 and CDR2: DFQATT and SNEGSKA (reference sequence). V gave up 0 bases and J gave up 7 bases, with 15 bases separating them.

This clonotype has just a few counts. A junction end diverges from the germline sequence, so it may reflect a read error. This chain connects TRBV28 to TRBJ1-2; no firm D call. Germline CDR1 reads MDHEN; CDR2 reads SYDVKM. The CDR3 is made up of 13 amino acids. The CDR3 coding sequence is TGTGCCAGCAGGATCAACAGCCTCTATGGCTACATCTTC. It yields the protein CASRINSLYGYIF.

This clonotype was observed a few times. This chain links TRBV10-3 with TRBJ2-2; 13 positions agree with TRBD2. This CDR3 has 16 amino acids. Germline trimming cut 4 bases from V and 5 bases from J; bases unmatched to any gene: 4. Looked up from germline, CDR1 is ENHRY and CDR2 is SYGVKD. The CDR3 here is CAISAGTSGTTGELFF. Written as DNA, the CDR3 is TGTGCCATCAGTGCCGGGACTAGCGGGACAACCGGGGAGCTGTTTTTT.

This clonotype has a count of ten or more. The chain couples TRBV25-1 to TRBJ1-2; D gene ambiguous. CDR3 size: 11 residues. Germline-derived CDR1 and CDR2 are MGHDK and SYGVNS. V dropped 8 bases and J dropped 6 bases, with 10 bases sitting between them. CDR3 residues: CASYEGNGYTF. CDR3 in DNA: TGTGCCAGCTACGAAGGGAATGGCTACACCTTC.

This clonotype occurred many times. This chain joins TRBV6-2 or TRBV6-3 and TRBJ2-7; D uncertain. Between the trimmed V and J ends, which lost 8 bases and 3 bases, there was a span of 11 bases. The germline gives CDR1 MNHEY, CDR2 SVGEGT. The CDR3 length is 12 residues. In DNA, the CDR3 is TGTGCCAGCCGTCATTCCGTCTACGAGCAGTACTTC. Amino acids: CASRHSVYEQYF.

The DNA of the CDR3 is TGTGCCAGCAGTACGGACAGGGGATTAGTGAACACTGAAGCTTTCTTT. Its translation is CASSTDRGLVNTEAFF. The chain has TRBV6-2 or TRBV6-3 and TRBJ1-1; 9 bases map to TRBD1. The germline V gene has CDR1 MNHEY and CDR2 SVGEGT. V lost 5 bases, J lost 0 bases, and 7 bases stayed unmatched. CDR3 length: 16 amino acids.

This clonotype occurred many times. This chain joins TRBV5-1 and TRBJ2-7; D gene uncertain. Germline V gene sequence: CDR1 SGHRS, CDR2 YFSETQ. CDR3 length equals 11 residues. Trimming took 4 bases from V and 3 from J, leaving 5 bases between them. The DNA of the CDR3 is TGCGCCAGCAGCCAATACTACGAGCAGTACTTC. Protein: CASSQYYEQYF.

This clonotype was picked up many times. The chain employs TRBV2 and TRBJ1-5; 8 bases fit TRBD1. Looked up from germline, CDR1 is SNHLY and CDR2 is FYNNEI. The CDR3 totals 15 residues. With V trimmed by 11 bases and J by 3 bases, 12 bases remained unmatched. The CDR3 sequence is CAWTHGQGANQPQHF. The CDR3 DNA is TGTGCCTGGACCCACGGACAGGGTGCCAATCAGCCCCAGCATTTT.

This clonotype has ten or more counts. The J gene is TRBJ2-5, the V gene TRBV5-6, with D possibly being TRBD1 (6 bases). Per germline, CDR1 SGHDT and CDR2 YYEEEE. V shed 1 base and J shed 6 bases, with 13 bases lying between them. This CDR3 spans 14 amino acids. CDR3 region: CASSLPGVGKTQYF. For the CDR3, the DNA is TGTGCCAGCAGCTTGCCAGGGGTCGGAAAGACCCAGTACTTC.

This clonotype was seen many times. J is TRBJ2-1 and V is TRBV10-3; 9 positions match TRBD2. The CDR3 runs to 17 residues. Germline values: CDR1 ENHRY, CDR2 SYGVKD. Trimming took 5 bases from V and 2 from J; bases not matched to a gene: 10. The CDR3 coding sequence is TGTGCCATCAGTTCCTTACAGCGGGAGGACCCCTACAATGAGCAGTTCTTC. The encoded protein is CAISSLQREDPYNEQFF.

This clonotype was counted between two and nine times. This chain uses TRBV4-2 with TRBJ2-3; D not certain. The CDR3 covers 17 residues. Germline CDR1 is LGHNA and CDR2 is YNFKEQ. V lost 4 bases, J lost 1 base, and 18 bases lay in between. CDR3 residues: CASSPPSTQSRTDTQYF. The CDR3 DNA reads as TGTGCCAGCAGCCCCCCCTCGACCCAATCACGCACAGATACGCAGTATTTT.

At least ten counts were recorded for this clonotype. This chain uses TRBV30 with TRBJ1-5, with D possibly TRBD1 on 5 matching bases. The CDR3 totals 13 residues. Trimming removed 7 bases at V and 6 bases at J, with 16 bases between. Germline V CDR1 and CDR2: GTSNPN, SVGIG (reference sequence). This chain's CDR3 is CASRVGDGQPQHF. DNA of the CDR3: TGTGCCTCCCGCGTCGGGGACGGTCAGCCCCAGCATTTT.

This clonotype was found many times. The chain couples TRBV12-3 or TRBV12-4 to TRBJ1-5, with D maybe TRBD1 (5 bases). This CDR3 spans 14 amino acids. Deletions cut 2 bases from V and 3 bases from J, with 8 bases between. CDR3 in amino acids: CASSLLGANQPQHF. The CDR3 nucleotides are TGTGCCAGCAGTTTACTAGGGGCCAATCAGCCCCAGCATTTT.

This clonotype has more than one count but fewer than ten. In nucleotides, the CDR3 is TGTGCCAGCAGTCAAGGGGGGGGATCGGACGAGCAGTACTTC. Encoded protein: CASSQGGGSDEQYF. The V gene is TRBV6-2 or TRBV6-3, the J gene TRBJ2-7; the D gene is possibly TRBD2 (7 bases). Germline CDR1 MNHEY, CDR2 SVGEGT. V lost 5 bases, J lost 5 bases, and 16 bases lay in between. This CDR3 has 14 amino acids.

There are many counts of this clonotype. The V gene is TRBV27, the J gene TRBJ2-7; D is undetermined. This CDR3 comprises 15 residues. V was trimmed by 8 bases and J by 6 bases, leaving 23 bases between them. CDR1 and CDR2 (germline): MNHEY, SMNVEV (reference sequence). CDR3 nucleotides: TGTGCCAGCCCTATCGGGCGGAACATCCCCTGCGAGCAGTACTTC. This sequence encodes CASPIGRNIPCEQYF.

This clonotype appeared many times. This chain uses TRBV24-1 with TRBJ2-2, with a tentative D call TRBD2 (11 bases). Per germline, CDR1 KGHDR and CDR2 SFDVKD. The CDR3 covers 18 residues. Trimming removed 0 bases at V and 7 bases at J, with 20 bases between. The CDR3: CATSDLATSGTGVGELFF. The CDR3 region has the DNA TGTGCCACCAGTGATTTGGCGACTAGCGGGACAGGGGTCGGGGAGCTGTTTTTT.

This clonotype was detected many times. The V gene is TRBV30, the J gene TRBJ1-6, with D possibly matching TRBD1 (5 bases). The CDR3 extends over 15 amino acids. V gave up 3 bases and J gave up 7 bases, with 16 bases separating them. Germline V gives CDR1 GTSNPN, CDR2 SVGIG (reference sequence). Written as DNA, the CDR3 is TGTGCCTGGAGCGTGACGGGGCAGGAAAATTCACCCCTCCACTTT. It specifies CAWSVTGQENSPLHF.

This clonotype was counted ten times or more. The rearrangement links TRBV25-1 to TRBJ1-2, with 11 nucleotides matching TRBD1. This CDR3 is 15 amino acids long. With 0 bases clipped from V and 6 bases from J, the junction kept 3 bases outside the gene matches. Germline V lookup: CDR1 MGHDK, CDR2 SYGVNS. CDR3 coding DNA: TGTGCCAGCAGTGAATATGGGACAGGGGGGAATGGCTACACCTTC. It codes for CASSEYGTGGNGYTF.

This clonotype was recorded many times. The chain has TRBV20-1 and TRBJ2-7, with D tentatively TRBD1 (5 bases). This CDR3 is built from 14 residues. With 0 bases removed from V and 3 bases from J, the gap between germline ends came to 12 bases. CDR1 is DFQATT, CDR2 SNEGSKA, per germline (reference sequence). Written as DNA, the CDR3 is TGCAGTGCTAGAGAGTCAGGGAAGCACTACGAGCAGTACTTC. This codes for CSARESGKHYEQYF.

This clonotype has at least ten counts. V usage is TRBV11-2 and J usage is TRBJ2-5; 11 bases match TRBD2. This CDR3 is built from 16 residues. Trimming removed 5 bases from V and 1 base from J; junction bases left unmatched: 6. Germline-derived CDR1 and CDR2 are SGHAT and FQNNGV. In DNA form, the CDR3 reads TGTGCCAGCAGCGCTCAGACTAGCGGGGCCCAAGAGACCCAGTACTTC. This gives the protein CASSAQTSGAQETQYF.